The clone carrying this TCR beta chain was recorded a few times. This sample is part of a study of human T cells and chemical hapten exposure. Time point described: pre-sensitization, week 0. This sample's treatment: therapeutic diphenylcyclopropenone sensitization with weekly scalp DPC. The library tagged individual cDNA molecules with unique molecular identifiers. In the original analysis: Between 23,224 and 690,600 TCRs appeared in each sample, and the median stood at roughly 95,000. TCRdb recomputed calls from the RACE reads with MiXCR, one row per CDR3 protein. The V and J calls were determined by TCRdb, not by the authors. The table shows some 84,000 distinct CDR3 sequences, with approximately 9% occurring only once. The V gene lost 4 bases and the J gene lost 8 bases, with 15 bases spanning the gap. Per germline, CDR1 SGHDN and CDR2 FVKESK. This CDR3 has 14 amino acids.

The chain couples TRBV14 to TRBJ2-1; no clear D gene. The sequence was collected from a middle-aged man with alopecia areata. Some clones in this sample may be carry-over from other donors' samples. The sample consisted of whole blood, taken in connection with sensitization to the hapten diphenylcyclopropenone (DPC). The CDR3 DNA is TGTGCCAGCAGCCCCCAAGGGCTAGTACATGAGCAGTTCTTC. Amino acid sequence: CASSPQGLVHEQFF.